The 22 T cell receptor beta chains presented below share a single source sample, sequenced in a study of T cell responses to AZD1222 COVID-19 vaccine. Profiling relied on immunoSEQ multiplex PCR, and the TCRdb table lists in-frame clones only, not all of them. The sample lists 90,000 to 130,000 clones, more than 70% seen once, with approximately 3% in the top ten. This sample comprised peripheral blood, obtained on day 0 of AZD1222 vaccination. These receptors all stem from an adult in good health.

This clone has just one count. This chain links TRBV7-9 with TRBJ2-1; D gene unclear. V lost 8 bases and J 3 bases, leaving 8 bases between the germline ends. CDR1 and CDR2 from the germline V gene are SEHNR and FQNEAQ (reference sequence). CDR3 length: 12 residues. The CDR3 loop is CASGQVYNEQFF. The CDR3 DNA reads as TGTGCCAGCGGGCAGGTCTACAATGAGCAGTTCTTC.

The chain uses TRBV5-1 and TRBJ1-2; perhaps TRBD1 as D (5 bases). Trimming left V 3 bases short and J 3 bases short, with 12 bases between. Germline V gene data show CDR1 as SGHRS and CDR2 as YFSETQ. This CDR3 is 14 amino acids long. The chain's CDR3 is CASSWDGSDYGYTF. The CDR3 DNA sequence: TGCGCCAGCAGCTGGGACGGTAGTGACTATGGCTACACCTTC.

The chain couples TRBV7-2 to TRBJ2-7, with D uncertain. The CDR3 is 14 residues long. From germline, CDR1 is SGHTA and CDR2 FQGNSA. The V gene lost 1 base and the J gene lost 4 bases, with 11 bases spanning the gap. Written as DNA, the CDR3 is TGTGCCAGCAGCTTAGATTGGCCAGCTTACGAGCAGTACTTC. This translates into CASSLDWPAYEQYF.

This chain uses TRBV30 with TRBJ1-4; D remains ambiguous. From germline, CDR1 is GTSNPN and CDR2 SVGIG (reference sequence). Trimming removed 3 bases at V and 8 bases at J, with 19 bases between. This CDR3 spans 15 amino acids. In DNA form, the CDR3 reads TGTGCCTGGAGCCTCCCCTTCGGGGTAGGCGAAAAACTGTTTTTT. Its protein is CAWSLPFGVGEKLFF.

The sample holds one count of this clone. The chain uses TRBV6-5 and TRBJ2-7, with a tentative D call TRBD2 (6 bases). The CDR3 spans 12 residues. V lost 6 bases, J lost 2 bases, and 8 bases lay in between. Germline V lookup: CDR1 MNHEY, CDR2 SVGAGI. In DNA form, the CDR3 reads TGTGCCAGCAGGGGGGGAACCTACGAGCAGTACTTC. The encoded protein is CASRGGTYEQYF.

This chain links TRBV30 with TRBJ1-3; unclear D gene. V was clipped by 5 bases and J by 8 bases, with 13 bases between them. Germline values: CDR1 GTSNPN, CDR2 SVGIG (reference sequence). The CDR3 has 12 residues. DNA for the CDR3: TGTGCCTGGTCGACTGTTGGTGACACCATATATTTT. This gives the protein CAWSTVGDTIYF.

This chain joins TRBV24-1 and TRBJ2-3; D call uncertain. CDR1 is KGHDR, CDR2 SFDVKD, per germline. This CDR3 contains 13 residues. Deletions cut 3 bases from V and 10 bases from J, with 13 bases between. CDR3 sequence: CATSDPTAGPQYF. The CDR3 DNA follows: TGTGCCACCAGTGATCCCACAGCCGGCCCGCAGTATTTT.

The chain combines TRBV6-5 with TRBJ1-1, with D unclear. V was shortened by 4 bases and J by 1 base, with 7 bases between the two germline ends. The germline V gene encodes CDR1 MNHEY and CDR2 SVGAGI. The CDR3 consists of 13 residues. CDR3 in amino acids: CASSFTENTEAFF. CDR3 DNA sequence: TGTGCCAGCAGTTTTACAGAGAACACTGAAGCTTTCTTT.

This clone was observed once. The gene calls are TRBV21-1 and TRBJ1-6. TRBV21-1 is reported as a pseudogene. This CDR3 is built from 14 residues. CDR3 coding DNA: TGTGCCAGCAGCCCCTCGACCTCGAATTCACCCCTCCACTTT. Amino acid sequence: CASSPSTSNSPLHF.

This clone was counted between two and nine times. V gene TRBV30 combines with J gene TRBJ1-6; D ambiguous. Germline V gives CDR1 GTSNPN, CDR2 SVGIG (reference sequence). The CDR3 contains 12 residues. Trimming pared 3 bases from V and 9 bases from J, leaving 9 bases between. The CDR3: CAWSDMASPLHF. In DNA form, the CDR3 reads TGTGCCTGGAGCGATATGGCTTCACCCCTCCACTTT.

J is TRBJ1-4 and V is TRBV5-1, with D hard to call. Trimming took off 0 bases at V and 2 bases at J, with 11 bases between the two ends. This CDR3 has 16 amino acids. Per the germline V gene, CDR1 is SGHRS and CDR2 is YFSETQ. DNA of the CDR3: TGCGCCAGCAGCTTGGGTCTATCGTTTACTAATGAAAAACTGTTTTTT. Amino acids: CASSLGLSFTNEKLFF.

This chain uses TRBV6-2 or TRBV6-3 with TRBJ2-6; TRBD2 agrees at 8 bases. Germline loops: CDR1 MNHEY, CDR2 SVGEGT. J was trimmed by 2 bases and V by 5 bases; bases with no gene match: 8. The CDR3 totals 17 residues. The CDR3 bases are TGTGCCAGCAGTCTAGTTTTGACTAGCGCTGGGGCCAACGTCCTGACTTTC. It is translated as CASSLVLTSAGANVLTF.

The chain links TRBV29-1 to TRBJ1-5; D gene ambiguous. CDR3 length: 13 amino acids. Deletions cut 4 bases from V and 0 bases from J, with 7 bases between. CDR1 and CDR2 (germline): SQVTM, ANQGSEA. The CDR3 DNA reads TGCAGCGTTGCCTTTAATAGCAATCAGCCCCAGCATTTT. Translation gives CSVAFNSNQPQHF.

This chain uses TRBV7-2 with TRBJ2-1; D possibly corresponds to TRBD2 (5 bases). The V and J ends lost 6 bases and 7 bases respectively, with 16 bases between them. This CDR3 is 14 amino acids long. Looked up from germline, CDR1 is SGHTA and CDR2 is FQGNSA. The CDR3 DNA reads as TGTGCCAGCAGGCCTCAGGTTTCGGGGAATGAGCAGTTCTTC. Translation gives CASRPQVSGNEQFF. The full variable domain, in which reference TRBV7-2 and TRBJ2-1 provide the parts outside the CDR3, is GAGVSQSPSNKVTEKGKDVELRCDPISGHTALYWYRQSLGQGLEFLIYFQGNSAPDKSGLPSDRFSAERTGGSVSTLTIQRTQQEDSAVYLCASRPQVSGNEQFFGPGTRLTVL.

The gene calls are TRBV5-1 and TRBJ2-5; possible D gene TRBD1, 6 bases. V was cut by 4 bases and J by 2 bases, with 12 bases left in between. CDR1 is SGHRS, CDR2 YFSETQ, per germline. This CDR3 is built from 14 residues. CDR3 nucleotides: TGCGCCAGCAGCGGCTCGGGACAACAAGAGACCCAGTACTTC. Translation gives CASSGSGQQETQYF.

V and J are TRBV29-1 and TRBJ2-2; maybe TRBD2 (6 bases). V dropped 6 bases and J dropped 2 bases, with 13 bases sitting between them. The CDR3 has 14 amino acids. Germline V gene lookup returns CDR1 SQVTM and CDR2 ANQGSEA. As DNA, the CDR3 is TGCAGCGTCGAGTCCGGGAGTAACACCGGGGAGCTGTTTTTT. The encoded protein is CSVESGSNTGELFF.

The chain's CDR3 is CASSQGYWDSPLHF. The DNA of the CDR3 is TGTGCCAGCAGCCAAGGGTACTGGGATTCACCCCTCCACTTT. The chain carries TRBV4-2 and TRBJ1-6, with D unresolved. Trimming left V 1 base short and J 8 bases short, with 9 bases between. The germline V gene encodes CDR1 LGHNA and CDR2 YNFKEQ. This CDR3 spans 14 amino acids.

The chain uses TRBV3-1 (or the pseudogene TRBV3-2) and TRBJ1-3; 7 bases map to TRBD1. Germline assignment: CDR1 LGHDT and CDR2 YNNKEL (reference sequence). The CDR3 contains 15 residues. Trimming took 5 bases from V and 0 from J; bases not matched to a gene: 4. CDR3 sequence (DNA): TGTGCCAGCAGCAGAGACAGGGACTCTGGAAACACCATATATTTT. It encodes CASSRDRDSGNTIYF.

The chain recombines TRBV5-1 with TRBJ2-7, with a possible D match to TRBD1 (6 bases). V dropped 0 bases and J dropped 4 bases, with 14 bases sitting between them. Germline V gives CDR1 SGHRS, CDR2 YFSETQ. The CDR3 is 15 amino acids. This CDR3 is CASSLVSGATYEQYF. DNA for the CDR3: TGCGCCAGCAGCTTGGTCTCAGGGGCTACGTACGAGCAGTACTTC.

This clone came up a few times. This sequence joins TRBV10-3 and TRBJ1-4; 9 positions agree with TRBD1. Germline V CDR1 and CDR2: ENHRY, SYGVKD. The V gene end was trimmed by 11 bases and the J gene end by 7 bases; junction bases not matched to a gene: 11. The CDR3 runs 14 residues. CDR3 in DNA: TGTGCCTCCCGAACGACAGGGGGACGTGAAAAACTGTTTTTT. Amino acids: CASRTTGGREKLFF.

V is TRBV19 and J is TRBJ1-2; D unresolved. Trimming took off 5 bases at V and 4 bases at J, with 8 bases between the two ends. Germline V gene sequence: CDR1 LNHDA, CDR2 SQIVND (reference sequence). The CDR3 is made up of 12 amino acids. DNA for the CDR3: TGTGCCAGTAGTGATGGGCTCTATGGCTACACCTTC. Protein: CASSDGLYGYTF.

The rearrangement uses TRBV18 and TRBJ2-3; no reliable D call. The CDR3 is made up of 12 amino acids. V lost 2 bases to trimming and J lost 4 bases, with 4 bases between them. Germline V gene data show CDR1 as KGHSH and CDR2 as LQKENI. The CDR3 DNA reads TGTGCCAGCTCACCAAAGGCAGATACGCAGTATTTT. This encodes CASSPKADTQYF.